This T cell receptor beta chain was observed in a study of cytomegalovirus exposure and HLA in healthy donors. The length of the CDR3 is 15 residues. The V gene end was trimmed by 4 bases and the J gene end by 3 bases; junction bases not matched to a gene: 6. The V gene's germline CDR1 is MDHEN and CDR2 SYDVKM. Primers included in the PCR were 60 Vbeta and 13 Jbeta primers. Profiled with immunoSEQ multiplex PCR; TCRdb holds only in-frame clones, not every one. The table records around 150,000 clones, approximately 80% of them present only once. This TCR was recovered from a man aged 30-40 years in good health and CMV-seropositive. Sequenced material: PBMCs. V gene TRBV28 combines with J gene TRBJ1-1, with 9 bases lining up with TRBD1. The CDR3 region has the DNA TGTGCCAGCAGTTCGAGCGGGACAGGGTACACTGAAGCTTTCTTT. It specifies CASSSSGTGYTEAFF.